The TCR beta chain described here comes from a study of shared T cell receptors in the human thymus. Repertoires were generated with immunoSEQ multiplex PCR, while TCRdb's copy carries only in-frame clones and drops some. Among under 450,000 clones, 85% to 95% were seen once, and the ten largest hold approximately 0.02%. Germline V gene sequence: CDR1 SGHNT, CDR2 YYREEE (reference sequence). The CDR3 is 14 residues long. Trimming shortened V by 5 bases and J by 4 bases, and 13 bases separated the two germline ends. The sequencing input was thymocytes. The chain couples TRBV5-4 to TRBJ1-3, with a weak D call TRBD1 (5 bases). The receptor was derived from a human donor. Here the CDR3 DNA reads TGTGCCAGCAGACACGGGGGGGAGGGAAACACCATATATTTT. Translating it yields CASRHGGEGNTIYF.